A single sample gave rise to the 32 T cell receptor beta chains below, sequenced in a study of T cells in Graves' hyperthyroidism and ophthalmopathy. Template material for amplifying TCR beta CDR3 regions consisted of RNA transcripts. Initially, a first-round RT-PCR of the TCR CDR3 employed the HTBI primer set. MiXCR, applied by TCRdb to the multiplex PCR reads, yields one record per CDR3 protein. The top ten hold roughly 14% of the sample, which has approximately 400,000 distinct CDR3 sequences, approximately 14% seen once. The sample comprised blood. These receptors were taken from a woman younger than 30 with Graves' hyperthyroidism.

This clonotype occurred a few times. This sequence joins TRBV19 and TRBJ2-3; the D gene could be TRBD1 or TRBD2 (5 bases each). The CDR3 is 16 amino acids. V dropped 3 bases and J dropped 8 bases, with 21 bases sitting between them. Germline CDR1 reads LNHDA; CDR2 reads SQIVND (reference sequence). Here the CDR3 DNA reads TGTGCCAGTAGTATGGGGGACGGAGTGGATGAGAGTACGCAGTATTTT. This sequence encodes CASSMGDGVDESTQYF.

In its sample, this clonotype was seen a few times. Written as DNA, the CDR3 is TGCAGCGCAGGACATAGGGCCGAAGCTTTCTTT. It translates to CSAGHRAEAFF. The chain couples TRBV29-1 to TRBJ1-1, with a possible D match to TRBD1 (5 bases). Between the trimmed V and J ends, which lost 7 bases and 8 bases, there was a span of 14 bases. The CDR3 is 11 amino acids. The germline gives CDR1 SQVTM, CDR2 ANQGSEA.

CDR3 sequence reads: CASTPSGGAAGTQYF. CDR3 nucleotide sequence: TGTGCCAGCACTCCCAGTGGGGGGGCCGCTGGTACGCAGTATTTT. J is TRBJ2-3 and V is TRBV25-1, with D tentatively TRBD2 (7 bases). Trimming stripped 7 bases from V and 8 bases from J, with 22 bases between. In germline, CDR1 is MGHDK, CDR2 SYGVNS. This CDR3 region has 15 residues.

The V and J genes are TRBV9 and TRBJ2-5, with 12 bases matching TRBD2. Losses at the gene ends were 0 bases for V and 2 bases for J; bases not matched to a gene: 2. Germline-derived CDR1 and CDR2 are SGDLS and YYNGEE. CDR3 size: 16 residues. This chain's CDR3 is CASSVAGTSGQETQYF. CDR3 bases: TGTGCCAGCAGCGTAGCGGGGACTAGCGGGCAAGAGACCCAGTACTTC.

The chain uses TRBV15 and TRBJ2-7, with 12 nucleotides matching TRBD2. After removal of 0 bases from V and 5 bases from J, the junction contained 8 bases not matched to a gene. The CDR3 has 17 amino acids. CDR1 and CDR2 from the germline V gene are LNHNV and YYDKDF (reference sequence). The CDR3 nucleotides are TGTGCCACCAGCAGAGATCGGCTAGCGGGGGGGTTGAACGAGCAGTACTTC. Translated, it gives CATSRDRLAGGLNEQYF.

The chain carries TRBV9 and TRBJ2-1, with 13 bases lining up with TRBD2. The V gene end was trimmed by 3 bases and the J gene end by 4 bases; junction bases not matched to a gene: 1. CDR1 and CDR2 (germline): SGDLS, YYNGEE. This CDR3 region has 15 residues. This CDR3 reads CASSEGLAGYNEQFF. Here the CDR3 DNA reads TGTGCCAGCAGCGAGGGACTAGCGGGGTACAATGAGCAGTTCTTC.

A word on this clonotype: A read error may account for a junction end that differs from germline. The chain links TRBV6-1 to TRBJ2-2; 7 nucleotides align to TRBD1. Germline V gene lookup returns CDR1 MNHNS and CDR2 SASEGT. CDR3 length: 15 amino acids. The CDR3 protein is CASRLRGRGTGELLF. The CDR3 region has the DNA TGTGCCAGCAGACTTAGGGGGCGAGGCACCGGGGAGCTGCTTTTT.

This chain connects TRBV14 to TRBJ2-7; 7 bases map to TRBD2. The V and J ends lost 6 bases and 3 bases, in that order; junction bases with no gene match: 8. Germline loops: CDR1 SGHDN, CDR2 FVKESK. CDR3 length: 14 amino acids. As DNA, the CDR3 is TGTGCCAGCAGACATAGCGGGCCTTACTACGAGCAGTACTTC. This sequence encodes CASRHSGPYYEQYF.

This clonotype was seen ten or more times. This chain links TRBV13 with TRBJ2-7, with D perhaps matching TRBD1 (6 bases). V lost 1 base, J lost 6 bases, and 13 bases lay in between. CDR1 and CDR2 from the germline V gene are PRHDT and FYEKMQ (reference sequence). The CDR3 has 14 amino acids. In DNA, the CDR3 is TGTGCCAGCAGCTTAGTTGGCAGGGGTGGCGAGCAGTACTTC. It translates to CASSLVGRGGEQYF. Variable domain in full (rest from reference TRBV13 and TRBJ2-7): AAGVIQSPRHLIKEKRETATLKCYPIPRHDTVYWYQQGPGQDPQFLISFYEKMQSDKGSIPDRFSAQQFSDYHSELNMSSLELGDSALYFCASSLVGRGGEQYFGPGTRLTVT.

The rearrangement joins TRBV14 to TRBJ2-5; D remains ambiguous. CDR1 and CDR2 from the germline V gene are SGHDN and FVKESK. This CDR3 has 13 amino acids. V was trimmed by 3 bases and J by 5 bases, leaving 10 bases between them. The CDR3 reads CASSHLRIETQYF. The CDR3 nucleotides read TGTGCCAGCAGCCACTTGAGAATTGAGACCCAGTACTTC.

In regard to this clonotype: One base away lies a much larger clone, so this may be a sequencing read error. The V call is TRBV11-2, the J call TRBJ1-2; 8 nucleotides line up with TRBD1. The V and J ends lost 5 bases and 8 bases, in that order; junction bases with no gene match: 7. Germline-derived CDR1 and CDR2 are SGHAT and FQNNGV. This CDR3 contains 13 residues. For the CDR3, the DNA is TGTGCCAGCAGCCACAGGGGGACGTGGGGCTACACCTTC. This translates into CASSHRGTWGYTF.

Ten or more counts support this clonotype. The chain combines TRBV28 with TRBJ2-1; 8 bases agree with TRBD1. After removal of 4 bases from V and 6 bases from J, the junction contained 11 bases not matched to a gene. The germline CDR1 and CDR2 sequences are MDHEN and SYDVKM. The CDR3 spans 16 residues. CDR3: CASSSGQGGPGNEQFF. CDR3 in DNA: TGTGCCAGCAGTTCAGGACAGGGAGGTCCCGGCAATGAGCAGTTCTTC.

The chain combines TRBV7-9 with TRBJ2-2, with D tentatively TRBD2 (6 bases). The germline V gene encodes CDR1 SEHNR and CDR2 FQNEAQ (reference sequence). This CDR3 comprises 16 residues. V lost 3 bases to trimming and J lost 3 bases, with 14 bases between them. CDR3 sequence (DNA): TGTGCCAGCAGCTTCGGGACTGTTCTTGACACCGGGGAGCTGTTTTTT. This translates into CASSFGTVLDTGELFF.

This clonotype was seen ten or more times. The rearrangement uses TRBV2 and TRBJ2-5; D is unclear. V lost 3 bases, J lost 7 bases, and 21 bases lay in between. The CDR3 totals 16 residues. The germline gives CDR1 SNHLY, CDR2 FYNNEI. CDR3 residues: CASSDGENSGFGTQYF. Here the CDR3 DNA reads TGTGCCAGCAGTGACGGCGAAAACAGTGGATTCGGGACCCAGTACTTC.

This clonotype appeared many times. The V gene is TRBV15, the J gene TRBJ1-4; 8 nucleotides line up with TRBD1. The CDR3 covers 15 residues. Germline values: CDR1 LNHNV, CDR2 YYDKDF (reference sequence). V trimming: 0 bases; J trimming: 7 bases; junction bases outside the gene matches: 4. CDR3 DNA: TGTGCCACCAGCAGAGAGGACAGGGTGGGTGAAAAACTGTTTTTT. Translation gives CATSREDRVGEKLFF.

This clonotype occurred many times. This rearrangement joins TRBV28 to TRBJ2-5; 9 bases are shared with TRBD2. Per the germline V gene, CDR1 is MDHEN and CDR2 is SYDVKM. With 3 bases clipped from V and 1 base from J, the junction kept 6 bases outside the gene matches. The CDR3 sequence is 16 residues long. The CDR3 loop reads CASSFGAGGPQETQYF. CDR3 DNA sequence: TGTGCCAGCAGTTTCGGGGCGGGGGGGCCCCAAGAGACCCAGTACTTC.

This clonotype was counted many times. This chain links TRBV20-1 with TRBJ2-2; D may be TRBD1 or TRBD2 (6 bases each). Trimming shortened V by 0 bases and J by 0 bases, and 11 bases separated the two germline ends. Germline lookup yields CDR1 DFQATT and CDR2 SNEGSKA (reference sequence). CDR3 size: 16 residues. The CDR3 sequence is CSARDFRGPNTGELFF. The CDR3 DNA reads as TGCAGTGCTAGAGATTTCCGGGGGCCGAACACCGGGGAGCTGTTTTTT.

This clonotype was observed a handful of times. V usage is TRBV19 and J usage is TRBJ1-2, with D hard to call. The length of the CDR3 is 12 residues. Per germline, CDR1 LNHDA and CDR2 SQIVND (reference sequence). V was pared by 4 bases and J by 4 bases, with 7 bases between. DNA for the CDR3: TGTGCCAGTAGTACGGTGGGCTATGGCTACACCTTC. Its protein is CASSTVGYGYTF.

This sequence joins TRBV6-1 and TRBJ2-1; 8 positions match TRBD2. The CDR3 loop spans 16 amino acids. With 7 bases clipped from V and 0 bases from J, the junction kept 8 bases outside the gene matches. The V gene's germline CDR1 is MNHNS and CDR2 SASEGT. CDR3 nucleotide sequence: TGTGCCAGCACCTCAATCGGGGGGGGCTCCTACAATGAGCAGTTCTTC. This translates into CASTSIGGGSYNEQFF.

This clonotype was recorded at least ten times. CDR3 region: CSARDFRGVGTDTQYF. The CDR3 bases are TGCAGTGCTAGAGATTTTCGAGGGGTGGGGACAGATACGCAGTATTTT. V and J are TRBV20-1 and TRBJ2-3; D is perhaps TRBD1 or TRBD2 (5 bases each). Germline values: CDR1 DFQATT, CDR2 SNEGSKA (reference sequence). The germline V and J ends were trimmed by 0 bases and 3 bases, with 16 bases remaining between them. The CDR3 has 16 residues.

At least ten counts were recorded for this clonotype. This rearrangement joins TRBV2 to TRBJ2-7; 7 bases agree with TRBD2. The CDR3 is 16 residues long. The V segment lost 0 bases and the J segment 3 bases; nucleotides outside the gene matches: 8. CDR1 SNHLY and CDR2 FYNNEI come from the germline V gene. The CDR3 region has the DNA TGTGCCAGCAGTGAAGCGGTTCTAGCGGTTCACTACGAGCAGTACTTC. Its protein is CASSEAVLAVHYEQYF.

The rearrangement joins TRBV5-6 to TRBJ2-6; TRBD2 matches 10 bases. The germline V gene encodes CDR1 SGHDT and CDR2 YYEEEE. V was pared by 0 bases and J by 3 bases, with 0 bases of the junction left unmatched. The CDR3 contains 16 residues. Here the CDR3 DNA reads TGTGCCAGCAGCTTGGAGCGGGGGGGTGGGGCCAACGTCCTGACTTTC. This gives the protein CASSLERGGGANVLTF. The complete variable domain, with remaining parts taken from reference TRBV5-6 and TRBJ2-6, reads DAGVTQSPTHLIKTRGQQVTLRCSPKSGHDTVSWYQQALGQGPQFIFQYYEEEERQRGNFPDRFSGHQFPNYSSELNVNALLLGDSALYLCASSLERGGGANVLTFGAGSRLTVL.

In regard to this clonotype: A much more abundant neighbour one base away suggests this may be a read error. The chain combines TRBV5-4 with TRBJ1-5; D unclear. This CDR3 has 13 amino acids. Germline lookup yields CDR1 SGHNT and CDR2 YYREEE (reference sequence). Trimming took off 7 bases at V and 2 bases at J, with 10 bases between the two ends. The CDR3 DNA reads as TGTGCCAGCGGGCTGTATGGCAATCAGCCCCAGCATTTT. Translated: CASGLYGNQPQHF.

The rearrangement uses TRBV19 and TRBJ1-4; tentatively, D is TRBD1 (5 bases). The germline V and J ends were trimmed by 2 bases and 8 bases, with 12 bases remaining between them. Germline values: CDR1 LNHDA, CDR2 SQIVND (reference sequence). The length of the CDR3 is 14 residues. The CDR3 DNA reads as TGTGCCAGTAGTATAACACACAACAGGGAAAAACTGTTTTTT. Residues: CASSITHNREKLFF. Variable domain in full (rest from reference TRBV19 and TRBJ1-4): DGGITQSPKYLFRKEGQNVTLSCEQNLNHDAMYWYRQDPGQGLRLIYYSQIVNDFQKGDIAEGYSVSREKKESFPLTVTSAQKNPTAFYLCASSITHNREKLFFGSGTQLSVL.

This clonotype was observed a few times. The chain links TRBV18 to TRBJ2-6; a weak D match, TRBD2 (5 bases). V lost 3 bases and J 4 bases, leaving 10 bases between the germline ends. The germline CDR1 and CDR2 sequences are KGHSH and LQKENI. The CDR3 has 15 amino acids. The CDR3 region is CASSPRVGGANVLTF. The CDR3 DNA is TGTGCCAGCTCACCGAGGGTAGGAGGGGCCAACGTCCTGACTTTC.

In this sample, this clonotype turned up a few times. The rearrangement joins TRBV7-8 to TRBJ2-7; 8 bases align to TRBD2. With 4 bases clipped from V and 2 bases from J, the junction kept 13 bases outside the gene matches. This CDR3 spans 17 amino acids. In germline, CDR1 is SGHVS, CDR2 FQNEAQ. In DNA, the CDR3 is TGTGCCAGCAGCTCCCTTCGGACTAGCAGGGCCACCTACGAGCAGTACTTC. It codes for CASSSLRTSRATYEQYF.

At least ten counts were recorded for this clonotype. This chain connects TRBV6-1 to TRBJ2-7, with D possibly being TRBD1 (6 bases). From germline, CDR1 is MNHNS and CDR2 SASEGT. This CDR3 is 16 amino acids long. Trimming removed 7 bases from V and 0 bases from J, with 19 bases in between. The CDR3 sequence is CASTPPSRGFSYEQYF. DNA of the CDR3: TGTGCCAGCACCCCACCCTCCAGGGGATTCTCCTACGAGCAGTACTTC.

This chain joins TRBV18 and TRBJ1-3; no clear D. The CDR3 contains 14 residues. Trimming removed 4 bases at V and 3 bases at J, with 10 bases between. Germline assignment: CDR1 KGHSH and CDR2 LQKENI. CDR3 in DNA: TGTGCCAGCTCACTGCAGGAGAGTGGAAACACCATATATTTT. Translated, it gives CASSLQESGNTIYF.

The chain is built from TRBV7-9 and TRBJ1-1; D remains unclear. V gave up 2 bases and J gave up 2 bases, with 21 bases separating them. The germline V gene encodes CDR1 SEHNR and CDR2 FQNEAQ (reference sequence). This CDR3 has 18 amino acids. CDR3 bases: TGTGCCAGCAGCTTAATGGCACAGTCGGGGAGAGGAAACACTGAAGCTTTCTTT. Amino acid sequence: CASSLMAQSGRGNTEAFF.

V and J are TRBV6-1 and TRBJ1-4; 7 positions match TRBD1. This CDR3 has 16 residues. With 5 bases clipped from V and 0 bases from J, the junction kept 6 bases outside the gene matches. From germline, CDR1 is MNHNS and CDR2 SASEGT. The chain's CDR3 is CASSIRGRSTNEKLFF. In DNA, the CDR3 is TGTGCCAGCAGTATCAGGGGGAGGTCAACTAATGAAAAACTGTTTTTT.

The CDR3 loop reads CATSRKRVSQSNNEQFF. The CDR3 DNA reads TGTGCCACCAGCAGAAAGAGGGTATCGCAATCAAACAATGAGCAGTTCTTC. The V call is TRBV15, the J call TRBJ2-1; perhaps TRBD2 as D (5 bases). Trimming took 2 bases from V and 5 from J, leaving 19 bases between them. CDR3 length equals 17 residues. CDR1 is LNHNV, CDR2 YYDKDF, per germline (reference sequence).

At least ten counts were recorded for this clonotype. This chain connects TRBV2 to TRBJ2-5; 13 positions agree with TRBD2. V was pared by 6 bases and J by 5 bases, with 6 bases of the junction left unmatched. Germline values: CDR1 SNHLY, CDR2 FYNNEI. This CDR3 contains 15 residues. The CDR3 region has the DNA TGTGCCAGCAGGGGGACTAGCGGGAAGGTTGAGACCCAGTACTTC. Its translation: CASRGTSGKVETQYF.